These 18 T cell receptor beta chains were sequenced from one sample in a study of shared clonotypes between healthy human individuals. Produced via immunoSEQ multiplex PCR; TCRdb's table is partial and in-frame only. The repertoire holds over a million clones, around 95% seen once, with approximately 1% in the top ten. Sequencing used naive CD4+ T cells sorted from blood. As to subset: CD45RA+ positively selected. Receptors originate from a man aged 25 to 40 in good health.

The chain combines TRBV15 with TRBJ1-3, with a tentative D call TRBD1 (5 bases). From germline, CDR1 is LNHNV and CDR2 YYDKDF (reference sequence). V lost 5 bases and J 7 bases, leaving 12 bases between the germline ends. This CDR3 comprises 13 residues. The CDR3 protein is CATSLAGSNTIYF. Written as DNA, the CDR3 is TGTGCCACCAGCCTGGCAGGGTCGAACACCATATATTTT.

This clone was counted once. V gene TRBV28 combines with J gene TRBJ2-1, with 16 positions matching TRBD2. Looked up from germline, CDR1 is MDHEN and CDR2 is SYDVKM. Trimming took 7 bases from V and 9 from J; bases not matched to a gene: 6. This CDR3 is built from 15 residues. For the CDR3, the DNA is TGTGCCAGCACCGGGACTAGCGGGAGGGCTGGTGAGCAGTTCTTC. Residues: CASTGTSGRAGEQFF.

The gene calls are TRBV9 and TRBJ1-1, with 9 nucleotides matching TRBD1. CDR1 and CDR2 from the germline V gene are SGDLS and YYNGEE. The V segment lost 0 bases and the J segment 5 bases; nucleotides outside the gene matches: 11. The CDR3 is made up of 17 amino acids. DNA of the CDR3: TGTGCCAGCAGCGTAGGGGGGGGACAGGGAGTCCCGACTGAAGCTTTCTTT. Translation gives CASSVGGGQGVPTEAFF.

The rearrangement links TRBV19 to TRBJ2-7; no clear D gene. V lost 2 bases to trimming and J lost 0 bases, with 11 bases between them. Germline V gene data show CDR1 as LNHDA and CDR2 as SQIVND (reference sequence). The CDR3 extends over 15 amino acids. CDR3 sequence reads: CASSISAEISYEQYF. As DNA, the CDR3 is TGTGCCAGTAGTATATCGGCAGAGATCTCCTACGAGCAGTACTTC.

The V call is TRBV20-1, the J call TRBJ2-3; D not resolved. Looked up from germline, CDR1 is DFQATT and CDR2 is SNEGSKA (reference sequence). This CDR3 contains 11 residues. V gave up 6 bases and J gave up 2 bases, with 6 bases separating them. CDR3 in amino acids: CSAKLTDTQYF. CDR3 coding DNA: TGCAGTGCAAAGCTCACAGATACGCAGTATTTT.

V is TRBV13 and J is TRBJ2-3, with D possibly TRBD2 on 5 matching bases. Between the trimmed V and J ends, which lost 5 bases and 6 bases, there was a span of 15 bases. This CDR3 spans 14 amino acids. Germline CDR1 PRHDT, CDR2 FYEKMQ (reference sequence). CDR3 residues: CASSPLELADTQYF. CDR3 DNA sequence: TGTGCCAGCAGCCCCCTGGAGTTAGCGGATACGCAGTATTTT.

The J gene is TRBJ2-1, the V gene TRBV28, with 13 bases fitting TRBD2. CDR1 and CDR2 (germline): MDHEN, SYDVKM. The ends lost 5 bases at V and 7 bases at J; junction bases unmatched: 14. The CDR3 contains 18 residues. The CDR3: CASSPLLAGGPLGNEQFF. The CDR3 DNA follows: TGTGCCAGCAGTCCTTTACTAGCGGGAGGGCCCTTAGGGAATGAGCAGTTCTTC.

Regarding this clone: Distinct nucleotide sequences in the sample also encode this CDR3. The chain recombines TRBV18 with TRBJ1-1; 9 positions match TRBD1. Germline loops: CDR1 KGHSH, CDR2 LQKENI. The CDR3 has 15 amino acids. With V trimmed by 1 base and J by 1 base, 1 base remained unmatched. The CDR3 bases are TGTGCCAGCTCACCACGGGGACAGGGGAACACTGAAGCTTTCTTT. This codes for CASSPRGQGNTEAFF.

The rearrangement uses TRBV7-7 and TRBJ2-5; possibly TRBD1 for D (6 bases). CDR3 length: 13 amino acids. CDR1 is SSHAT, CDR2 FNYEAQ, per germline (reference sequence). Trimming took off 2 bases at V and 5 bases at J, with 9 bases between the two ends. The CDR3: CASSLTGFETQYF. In nucleotides, the CDR3 is TGTGCCAGCAGCTTAACAGGGTTCGAGACCCAGTACTTC.

This sequence joins TRBV10-2 and TRBJ1-5; D is unclear. The CDR3 consists of 13 residues. The V end lost 7 bases, the J end lost 3 bases, and 10 bases lay between the germline ends. CDR1 is WSHSY and CDR2 is SAAADI in the germline V gene. CDR3 in amino acids: CASTRQINQPQHF. The CDR3 region has the DNA TGCGCCAGCACGCGGCAAATCAATCAGCCCCAGCATTTT.

Regarding this clone: This sample includes further DNA sequences coding for the same CDR3. The chain links TRBV18 to TRBJ2-7; a weak D match, TRBD2 (5 bases). CDR3 length: 12 residues. V dropped 3 bases and J dropped 4 bases, with 7 bases sitting between them. Germline CDR1 is KGHSH and CDR2 is LQKENI. CDR3 coding DNA: TGTGCCAGCTCACCCCGGGGTTACGAGCAGTACTTC. Amino acids: CASSPRGYEQYF.

The J gene is TRBJ2-5, the V gene TRBV5-1; 10 bases agree with TRBD1. Per germline, CDR1 SGHRS and CDR2 YFSETQ. J was trimmed by 4 bases and V by 1 base; bases with no gene match: 7. The CDR3 loop spans 16 amino acids. The DNA of the CDR3 is TGCGCCAGCAGCTTGCCGACTGGACAGGGGGGAGAGACCCAGTACTTC. This encodes CASSLPTGQGGETQYF.

V gene TRBV29-1 combines with J gene TRBJ1-4; TRBD1 might be the D (5 bases). Germline CDR1 and CDR2: SQVTM and ANQGSEA. Trimming took 7 bases from V and 6 from J, leaving 21 bases between them. CDR3 size: 15 residues. The CDR3 nucleotides are TGCAGCGGCAAGCTGGCGCGGGGCCGGGATGAAAAACTGTTTTTT. Amino acid sequence: CSGKLARGRDEKLFF.

The chain joins TRBV18 to TRBJ2-1; 7 nucleotides agree with TRBD2. Losses at the gene ends were 3 bases for V and 6 bases for J; bases not matched to a gene: 8. Looked up from germline, CDR1 is KGHSH and CDR2 is LQKENI. CDR3 size: 15 residues. The CDR3 DNA reads TGTGCCAGCTCACCGGGACTACCCGAATTCAATGAGCAGTTCTTC. It encodes CASSPGLPEFNEQFF.

In DNA, the CDR3 is TGTGCCAGCAGCTGGGGCCCGACTAGCGGGAGGATCTCAGATACGCAGTATTTT. Its protein is CASSWGPTSGRISDTQYF. This chain joins TRBV5-4 and TRBJ2-3; 13 bases are a match to TRBD2. The CDR3 covers 18 residues. V shed 3 bases and J 4 bases; nucleotides not matched to a gene: 11. The germline CDR1 and CDR2 sequences are SGHNT and YYREEE (reference sequence).

The rearrangement joins TRBV7-9 to TRBJ1-5; weak D call: TRBD1 (5 bases). V was trimmed by 4 bases and J by 9 bases, leaving 19 bases between them. The CDR3 has 15 amino acids. Germline values: CDR1 SEHNR, CDR2 FQNEAQ (reference sequence). The CDR3 is CASSWGPGGVGPQHF. The CDR3 DNA follows: TGTGCCAGCAGCTGGGGCCCGGGGGGGGTAGGGCCCCAGCATTTT.

This clone was recorded a few times. The J gene is TRBJ2-2, the V gene TRBV7-3; D gene ambiguous. V dropped 5 bases and J dropped 7 bases, with 14 bases sitting between them. Germline CDR1 and CDR2: SGHTA and FQGTGA. The CDR3 has 14 residues. For the CDR3, the DNA is TGTGCCAGCAGCCGGCGAGCCTCCGGCGGGGAGCTGTTTTTT. This gives the protein CASSRRASGGELFF.

The V and J genes are TRBV9 and TRBJ2-3; D not certain. V was trimmed by 0 bases and J by 0 bases, leaving 8 bases between them. The CDR3 runs 15 residues. Germline assignment: CDR1 SGDLS and CDR2 YYNGEE. CDR3 nucleotides: TGTGCCAGCAGCGTAGGCCCTCAAAGCACAGATACGCAGTATTTT. Its translation is CASSVGPQSTDTQYF.